Each of the 7 T cell receptor beta chains below was sequenced from the same sample in a study of blood T cell repertoires in COVID-19. The method was immunoSEQ multiplex PCR; TCRdb's version includes in-frame clones alone and lacks a portion of them. The sample lists some 390,000 clones; roughly nine tenths were seen once. The specimen sequenced was PBMCs or T cells enriched from blood (not recorded which). Source of these receptors: a man aged 30 to 39 who had recovered from COVID-19.

J is TRBJ2-5 and V is TRBV5-1; D is possibly TRBD2 (5 bases). CDR1 and CDR2 (germline): SGHRS, YFSETQ. This CDR3 spans 16 amino acids. Trimming removed 7 bases at V and 2 bases at J, with 21 bases between. CDR3 bases: TGCGCCAGCTCGCAGCTTGTAGATCGGGGACAAGAGACCCAGTACTTC. This sequence encodes CASSQLVDRGQETQYF.

The chain is built from TRBV18 and TRBJ2-1; TRBD2 matches at 9 bases. Germline CDR1 is KGHSH and CDR2 is LQKENI. This CDR3 comprises 15 residues. Trimming cost V 1 base and J 2 bases; bases outside gene matches: 0. The CDR3 loop reads CASSPLAGAYNEQFF. The DNA of the CDR3 is TGTGCCAGCTCACCACTAGCGGGAGCCTACAATGAGCAGTTCTTC.

The rearrangement uses TRBV9 and TRBJ1-5, with no clear D. The CDR3 covers 15 residues. Germline V gene lookup returns CDR1 SGDLS and CDR2 YYNGEE. V shed 3 bases and J shed 0 bases, with 10 bases lying between them. The CDR3 DNA sequence: TGTGCCAGCAGCGACGGCGGTAATAGCAATCAGCCCCAGCATTTT. This translates into CASSDGGNSNQPQHF.

V is TRBV10-2 and J is TRBJ2-5; 13 bases line up with TRBD2. The CDR3 extends over 17 amino acids. The germline CDR1 and CDR2 sequences are WSHSY and SAAADI. Germline trimming cut 2 bases from V and 1 base from J; bases unmatched to any gene: 4. CDR3 in amino acids: CASSERRLAGGQETQYF. DNA for the CDR3: TGCGCCAGCAGTGAGAGGAGACTAGCGGGAGGCCAAGAGACCCAGTACTTC.

The rearrangement links TRBV28 to TRBJ1-5; a possible D gene is TRBD1 (5 bases). The CDR3 has 11 residues. Per the germline V gene, CDR1 is MDHEN and CDR2 is SYDVKM. Trimming took 6 bases from V and 7 from J, leaving 7 bases between them. The CDR3 is CASRGRQPQHF. Written as DNA, the CDR3 is TGTGCCAGCAGGGGGCGGCAGCCCCAGCATTTT.

The chain is built from TRBV3-1 (or the pseudogene TRBV3-2) and TRBJ2-7; 8 bases agree with TRBD1. The CDR3 extends over 14 amino acids. Per germline, CDR1 LGHDT and CDR2 YNNKEL (reference sequence). After removal of 4 bases from V and 2 bases from J, the junction contained 4 bases not matched to a gene. CDR3 nucleotides: TGTGCCAGCAGCCGAGGACAGGGCCCCTACGAGCAGTACTTC. It encodes CASSRGQGPYEQYF.

The V and J genes are TRBV28 and TRBJ2-5; TRBD1 matches at 7 bases. The V gene's germline CDR1 is MDHEN and CDR2 SYDVKM. J lost 0 bases, V lost 5 bases, and 6 bases had no gene match. This CDR3 is 15 amino acids long. CDR3 amino acids: CASSPLDRYQETQYF. CDR3 coding DNA: TGTGCCAGCAGTCCTCTGGACAGGTACCAAGAGACCCAGTACTTC. Supplemented by reference TRBV28 and TRBJ2-5, the full variable domain reads DVKVTQSSRYLVKRTGEKVFLECVQDMDHENMFWYRQDPGLGLRLIYFSYDVKMKEKGDIPEGYSVSREKKERFSLILESASTNQTSMYLCASSPLDRYQETQYFGPGTRLLVL.